These 21 T cell receptor beta chains came from one sample sequenced in a study of T cell responses to AZD1222 COVID-19 vaccine. The table came from immunoSEQ multiplex PCR; TCRdb's copy has only in-frame clones and leaves some out. The profile shows over 120,000 clones, approximately 92% of them singletons. Specimen: peripheral blood, collected on day 0 of AZD1222 vaccination. These receptors were collected from an adult in good health.

CDR3 in amino acids: CSAPPGLVAFF. The CDR3 region has the DNA TGCAGTGCCCCCCCGGGTTTGGTAGCTTTCTTT. This chain uses TRBV20-1 with TRBJ1-1; D is uncertain. CDR1 is DFQATT, CDR2 SNEGSKA, per germline (reference sequence). This CDR3 is built from 11 residues. The V and J ends lost 6 bases and 10 bases respectively, with 15 bases between them.

This clone was seen a single time. The CDR3 loop reads CASPFRQDPNYGYTF. CDR3 nucleotide sequence: TGTGCAAGTCCCTTCCGACAGGACCCCAACTATGGCTACACCTTC. The V call is TRBV12-2, the J call TRBJ1-2; the D segment call TRBD1 is taken from the table without a DNA check. TRBV12-2 is a documented pseudogene. There are 15 residues in the CDR3.

The chain combines TRBV27 with TRBJ1-5, with D perhaps TRBD1 (6 bases). V was trimmed by 3 bases and J by 9 bases, leaving 12 bases between them. CDR3 length: 13 amino acids. Germline values: CDR1 MNHEY, CDR2 SMNVEV (reference sequence). The CDR3 region is CASSLQGQGPQHF. The CDR3 DNA sequence: TGTGCCAGCAGTTTGCAGGGGCAAGGGCCCCAGCATTTT.

This rearrangement joins TRBV19 to TRBJ1-5, with D hard to call. This CDR3 comprises 15 residues. Between the trimmed V and J ends, which lost 3 bases and 1 base, there was a span of 10 bases. Germline V lookup: CDR1 LNHDA, CDR2 SQIVND (reference sequence). CDR3 protein: CASSILVQSNQPQHF. As DNA, the CDR3 is TGTGCCAGTAGTATCCTTGTTCAGAGCAATCAGCCCCAGCATTTT.

The chain couples TRBV7-2 to TRBJ2-1; D remains ambiguous. V lost 7 bases to trimming and J lost 8 bases, with 15 bases between them. The V gene's germline CDR1 is SGHTA and CDR2 FQGNSA. This CDR3 is 13 amino acids long. The CDR3 nucleotides read TGTGCCAGCACAACCTACTTAGAAGATGAGCAGTTCTTC. Amino acid sequence: CASTTYLEDEQFF.

The chain uses TRBV27 and TRBJ1-5; D may be TRBD1 (6 bases). From germline, CDR1 is MNHEY and CDR2 SMNVEV (reference sequence). There are 15 residues in the CDR3. Trimming removed 5 bases from V and 14 bases from J, with 25 bases in between. This CDR3 reads CASSPLRQGKKEEHF. For the CDR3, the DNA is TGTGCCAGCAGTCCCCTCCGGCAGGGGAAAAAAGAGGAGCATTTT.

The chain carries TRBV11-2 and TRBJ1-1; D not resolved. The V gene lost 6 bases and the J gene lost 6 bases, with 17 bases spanning the gap. The germline V gene encodes CDR1 SGHAT and CDR2 FQNNGV. This CDR3 is 14 amino acids long. Here the CDR3 reads CASRAISRRPEAFF. The DNA for the CDR3 is TGTGCCAGCAGGGCGATAAGTAGGAGGCCTGAAGCTTTCTTT.

V is TRBV5-6 and J is TRBJ2-7; D call uncertain. Germline V lookup: CDR1 SGHDT, CDR2 YYEEEE. CDR3 length: 16 residues. Deletions cut 1 base from V and 3 bases from J, with 17 bases between. The CDR3 DNA is TGTGCCAGCAGCTTGATGGGGATGGTGGGCCTCTACGAGCAGTACTTC. Protein sequence: CASSLMGMVGLYEQYF.

This chain connects TRBV28 to TRBJ2-4; 10 bases are shared with TRBD1. Germline assignment: CDR1 MDHEN and CDR2 SYDVKM. The V and J ends lost 3 bases and 3 bases, in that order; junction bases with no gene match: 8. This CDR3 has 17 residues. CDR3 coding DNA: TGTGCCAGCAGTTTTTGGGGACAGGGGAAGGGCAAAAACATTCAGTACTTC. Translated: CASSFWGQGKGKNIQYF. The whole variable domain, filled in from reference TRBV28 and TRBJ2-4, reads DVKVTQSSRYLVKRTGEKVFLECVQDMDHENMFWYRQDPGLGLRLIYFSYDVKMKEKGDIPEGYSVSREKKERFSLILESASTNQTSMYLCASSFWGQGKGKNIQYFGAGTRLSVL.

The chain couples TRBV5-1 to TRBJ1-4; D may be TRBD1 (5 bases). This CDR3 has 18 amino acids. Germline V gene sequence: CDR1 SGHRS, CDR2 YFSETQ. With 4 bases removed from V and 0 bases from J, the gap between germline ends came to 19 bases. The CDR3 DNA reads as TGCGCCAGCAGCCCTGGTCTGGACGCCAGGGCAACTAATGAAAAACTGTTTTTT. Translated: CASSPGLDARATNEKLFF. The full variable domain, completed using reference TRBV5-1 and TRBJ1-4, is KAGVTQTPRYLIKTRGQQVTLSCSPISGHRSVSWYQQTPGQGLQFLFEYFSETQRNKGNFPGRFSGRQFSNSRSEMNVSTLELGDSALYLCASSPGLDARATNEKLFFGSGTQLSVL.

The rearrangement joins TRBV6-2 or TRBV6-3 to TRBJ2-5; D is perhaps TRBD1 (6 bases). The germline V and J ends were trimmed by 6 bases and 5 bases, with 13 bases remaining between them. Germline-derived CDR1 and CDR2 are MNHEY and SVGEGT. There are 13 residues in the CDR3. CDR3 DNA sequence: TGTGCCAGCAGCCAGAACAGGGTGGAGACCCAGTACTTC. Its protein is CASSQNRVETQYF.

The CDR3 reads CASVARDRDDEQFF. Written as DNA, the CDR3 is TGTGCCAGCGTGGCGAGGGACAGGGACGATGAGCAGTTCTTC. This chain joins TRBV27 and TRBJ2-1; TRBD1 matches at 9 bases. V shed 8 bases and J 8 bases; nucleotides not matched to a gene: 10. CDR3 length: 14 amino acids. CDR1 and CDR2 from the germline V gene are MNHEY and SMNVEV (reference sequence).

J is TRBJ2-5 and V is TRBV10-2; 7 nucleotides match TRBD2. Germline V gene sequence: CDR1 WSHSY, CDR2 SAAADI. Trimming took 8 bases from V and 5 from J; bases not matched to a gene: 5. The CDR3 length is 12 residues. The CDR3 region has the DNA TGCGCCAGCGGGAGGGCCTCGGAGACCCAGTACTTC. As protein: CASGRASETQYF.

A few counts support this clone. V usage is TRBV12-3 or TRBV12-4 and J usage is TRBJ1-6; D call uncertain. This CDR3 has 13 residues. The V end was cut by 6 bases, the J end by 12 bases, with 15 bases between. CDR3 in DNA: TGTGCCAGCAGGCCCCGGGCAGACCAACCCCTCCACTTT. This encodes CASRPRADQPLHF.

The V call is TRBV18, the J call TRBJ1-2; D is undetermined. This CDR3 contains 14 residues. The V gene lost 0 bases and the J gene lost 4 bases, with 9 bases spanning the gap. Looked up from germline, CDR1 is KGHSH and CDR2 is LQKENI. The CDR3 DNA reads TGTGCCAGCTCACCACCGGAGGCGGCCTATGGCTACACCTTC. Translation: CASSPPEAAYGYTF.

J is TRBJ1-1 and V is TRBV6-5, with D perhaps TRBD1 (6 bases). V was pared by 7 bases and J by 3 bases, with 18 bases between. Germline V gene data show CDR1 as MNHEY and CDR2 as SVGAGI. This CDR3 comprises 15 residues. The CDR3 here is CASITNKGGDTEAFF. In nucleotides, the CDR3 is TGTGCCAGCATTACAAACAAAGGGGGGGACACTGAAGCTTTCTTT.

The chain couples TRBV9 to TRBJ2-5; no clear D. V was cut by 2 bases and J by 5 bases, with 16 bases left in between. Germline lookup yields CDR1 SGDLS and CDR2 YYNGEE. The CDR3 runs to 15 residues. Here the CDR3 reads CASSVTGGSVETQYF. CDR3 DNA sequence: TGTGCCAGCAGCGTCACGGGCGGATCGGTGGAGACCCAGTACTTC. The whole variable domain, remainder taken from reference TRBV9 and TRBJ2-5, is DSGVTQTPKHLITATGQRVTLRCSPRSGDLSVYWYQQSLDQGLQFLIQYYNGEERAKGNILERFSAQQFPDLHSELNLSSLELGDSALYFCASSVTGGSVETQYFGPGTRLLVL.

The chain has TRBV5-1 and TRBJ2-1; 9 nucleotides align to TRBD2. There are 15 residues in the CDR3. V dropped 4 bases and J dropped 9; count of bases not matched to a gene: 11. Germline V CDR1 and CDR2: SGHRS, YFSETQ. For the CDR3, the DNA is TGCGCCAGCAGCGGGATGGCTAGCGGGATACGTGAGCAGTTCTTC. Its protein product is CASSGMASGIREQFF. The full variable domain, rest sourced from reference TRBV5-1 and TRBJ2-1, is KAGVTQTPRYLIKTRGQQVTLSCSPISGHRSVSWYQQTPGQGLQFLFEYFSETQRNKGNFPGRFSGRQFSNSRSEMNVSTLELGDSALYLCASSGMASGIREQFFGPGTRLTVL.

This chain links TRBV19 with TRBJ2-7; tentative D call: TRBD2 (6 bases). Trimming stripped 1 base from V and 7 bases from J, with 14 bases between. This CDR3 region has 14 residues. Per germline, CDR1 LNHDA and CDR2 SQIVND (reference sequence). In DNA, the CDR3 is TGTGCCAGTAGTATAGGATGGGGAGGAGATGAGCAGTACTTC. It specifies CASSIGWGGDEQYF.

J is TRBJ2-1 and V is TRBV5-1; 8 bases are shared with TRBD2. J was trimmed by 1 base and V by 0 bases; bases with no gene match: 6. The germline CDR1 and CDR2 sequences are SGHRS and YFSETQ. The CDR3 length is 17 residues. As DNA, the CDR3 is TGCGCCAGCAGCTTGGTTCAGAAGCGGGGGTCCTACAATGAGCAGTTCTTC. Translation: CASSLVQKRGSYNEQFF.

As concerns this clone: This specimen includes other DNA sequences encoding the same CDR3. This rearrangement joins TRBV5-1 to TRBJ1-5; 7 bases are a match to TRBD1. The V segment lost 5 bases and the J segment 2 bases; nucleotides outside the gene matches: 7. Germline V gives CDR1 SGHRS, CDR2 YFSETQ. The CDR3 length is 15 residues. The CDR3 protein is CASSWTGAGNQPQHF. CDR3 DNA: TGCGCCAGCAGTTGGACAGGAGCGGGCAATCAGCCCCAGCATTTT.